This T cell receptor (beta chain) was identified during a study of blood T cell repertoires in COVID-19. Sequenced by immunoSEQ multiplex PCR; TCRdb stores in-frame clones only, minus some. The sample has some 450,000 clones; about 90% are singletons. Looked up from germline, CDR1 is SGHRS and CDR2 is YFSETQ. The CDR3 is made up of 15 amino acids. Unmatched junction bases numbered 10, after V lost 4 bases and J lost 7 bases. The origin of this receptor is a man between 18 and 29 years old with COVID-19, enrolled during active disease. The chain recombines TRBV5-1 with TRBJ2-2, with 7 bases identical to TRBD1. Sequencing used peripheral blood. CDR3 amino acids: CASSQGPQGDGELFF. CDR3 sequence (DNA): TGCGCCAGCAGCCAAGGACCCCAGGGGGACGGGGAGCTGTTTTTT.